Each of the 20 T cell receptor beta chains below was sequenced from the same sample in a study of blood T cell repertoires in COVID-19. Sequencing used immunoSEQ multiplex PCR; TCRdb keeps in-frame clones, though not all of them. The table includes around 170,000 clones, less than 85% detected once. Specimen: peripheral blood. All receptors come from a woman of 80 years or more with acute or convalescent COVID-19.

The V and J genes are TRBV12-3 or TRBV12-4 and TRBJ2-5; 10 nucleotides agree with TRBD1. The trim removed 6 bases at V and 7 bases at J, leaving 5 bases unmatched. This CDR3 is built from 13 residues. Here the CDR3 DNA reads TGTGCCAGCAGCATGGACAGGGGGGGGACCCAGTACTTC. It yields the protein CASSMDRGGTQYF.

The sample holds a few counts of this clone. The chain links TRBV12-5 to TRBJ2-7; perhaps TRBD1 as D (5 bases). V gave up 0 bases and J gave up 1 base, with 13 bases separating them. There are 16 residues in the CDR3. The germline V gene encodes CDR1 LGHNT and CDR2 FRNRAP. The CDR3 reads CASGLVGSGKSYEQYF. CDR3 bases: TGTGCTAGTGGTTTGGTAGGGTCAGGGAAGTCCTACGAGCAGTACTTC.

This clone was recorded a few times. This chain links TRBV18 with TRBJ2-3, with unresolved D. This CDR3 spans 13 amino acids. The V gene lost 1 base and the J gene lost 6 bases, with 8 bases spanning the gap. Germline V gives CDR1 KGHSH, CDR2 LQKENI. The CDR3 reads CASSPRAEDTQYF. The CDR3 bases are TGTGCCAGCTCACCACGGGCCGAGGATACGCAGTATTTT.

This clone was found many times. The chain links TRBV5-1 to TRBJ2-5, with 11 bases fitting TRBD2. V lost 2 bases and J lost 0; bases outside the gene matches: 12. CDR3 size: 19 residues. Germline CDR1 is SGHRS and CDR2 is YFSETQ. The CDR3 coding sequence is TGCGCCAGCAGCTTAGGGGGGACTAGCGGAGCGGGGTACCAAGAGACCCAGTACTTC. It yields the protein CASSLGGTSGAGYQETQYF.

The V and J genes are TRBV28 and TRBJ1-5, with unresolved D. Looked up from germline, CDR1 is MDHEN and CDR2 is SYDVKM. V was cut by 7 bases and J by 0 bases, with 19 bases left in between. This CDR3 spans 17 amino acids. CDR3 in amino acids: CASNSVSRHYSNQPQHF. The CDR3 DNA is TGTGCCAGCAACTCCGTTAGTCGACATTATAGCAATCAGCCCCAGCATTTT. The whole variable domain, filled in from reference TRBV28 and TRBJ1-5, reads DVKVTQSSRYLVKRTGEKVFLECVQDMDHENMFWYRQDPGLGLRLIYFSYDVKMKEKGDIPEGYSVSREKKERFSLILESASTNQTSMYLCASNSVSRHYSNQPQHFGDGTRLSIL.

The chain uses TRBV30 and TRBJ2-2, with 8 bases identical to TRBD1. CDR1 is GTSNPN, CDR2 SVGIG, per germline (reference sequence). V trimming: 3 bases; J trimming: 7 bases; junction bases outside the gene matches: 16. This CDR3 region has 17 residues. Here the CDR3 DNA reads TGTGCCTGGAGCGGGAGAGGCCAGGGGGCGCGGCTCGGGGAGCTGTTTTTT. It translates to CAWSGRGQGARLGELFF.

The chain employs TRBV28 and TRBJ2-3, with 9 bases that match TRBD2. Trimming removed 6 bases from V and 1 base from J; junction bases left unmatched: 11. This CDR3 is 17 amino acids long. Germline CDR1 MDHEN, CDR2 SYDVKM. CDR3: CASSSPFSGSGTDTQYF. The CDR3 nucleotides are TGTGCCAGCAGCTCACCCTTTAGCGGGAGTGGCACAGATACGCAGTATTTT.

CDR3 DNA sequence: TGTGCCAGCAGCTTAAATAGCGGTAACAATGAGCAGTTCTTC. This encodes CASSLNSGNNEQFF. The rearrangement uses TRBV11-2 and TRBJ2-1; weak D call: TRBD2 (6 bases). V lost 2 bases to trimming and J lost 5 bases, with 10 bases between them. Per germline, CDR1 SGHAT and CDR2 FQNNGV. The CDR3 has 14 residues.

The rearrangement links TRBV19 to TRBJ2-2; TRBD2 agrees at 12 bases. The CDR3 contains 19 residues. Germline lookup yields CDR1 LNHDA and CDR2 SQIVND (reference sequence). The V and J ends lost 5 bases and 2 bases, in that order; junction bases with no gene match: 12. CDR3 in DNA: TGTGCCAGTAGTGAAGGGGGCCTGACTAGCGGGAGTAACACCGGGGAGCTGTTTTTT. It translates to CASSEGGLTSGSNTGELFF.

The chain has TRBV6-6 and TRBJ1-1; D is possibly TRBD1 (6 bases). Germline loops: CDR1 MNHNY, CDR2 SVGAGI (reference sequence). V lost 6 bases and J lost 13, with 18 bases in between. The CDR3 has 12 amino acids. The CDR3 DNA reads as TGTGCCAGCAGAAGAGTAGGGGCAGGGGATTTCTTT. Its protein is CASRRVGAGDFF.

Written as DNA, the CDR3 is TGTGCCATCAGTGAGGGACAGGGATGGGAAGAGACCCAGTACTTC. It translates to CAISEGQGWEETQYF. The gene calls are TRBV10-3 and TRBJ2-5, with 8 bases aligning to TRBD1. Germline CDR1 ENHRY, CDR2 SYGVKD. The ends lost 2 bases at V and 3 bases at J; junction bases unmatched: 5. CDR3 length: 15 amino acids.

The chain joins TRBV28 to TRBJ1-2; 7 nucleotides agree with TRBD1. The CDR3 consists of 14 residues. Trimming removed 2 bases from V and 4 bases from J; junction bases left unmatched: 4. Germline loops: CDR1 MDHEN, CDR2 SYDVKM. CDR3 DNA: TGTGCCAGCAGTTTAACAGGGGTGTCCTATGGCTACACCTTC. This translates into CASSLTGVSYGYTF.

V usage is TRBV4-1 and J usage is TRBJ1-1; no clear D gene. Trimming removed 2 bases at V and 0 bases at J, with 7 bases between. This CDR3 spans 14 amino acids. Germline CDR1 and CDR2: MGHRA and YSYEKL. The CDR3 nucleotides are TGCGCCAGCAGCCAAACAGCCCTGAACACTGAAGCTTTCTTT. Its translation is CASSQTALNTEAFF.

The count of this clone is one. The chain links TRBV12-3 or TRBV12-4 to TRBJ1-2; 7 bases fit TRBD1. Trimming removed 5 bases from V and 5 bases from J; junction bases left unmatched: 5. This CDR3 spans 13 amino acids. This CDR3 reads CASSPTGEYGYTF. The DNA of the CDR3 is TGTGCCAGCAGTCCCACAGGGGAATATGGCTACACCTTC.

The chain couples TRBV4-2 to TRBJ2-1, with TRBD1 identical over 9 bases. Germline assignment: CDR1 LGHNA and CDR2 YNFKEQ. The CDR3 has 16 residues. V shed 2 bases and J 7 bases; nucleotides not matched to a gene: 9. CDR3 DNA: TGTGCCAGCAGCCAACCAGGGGGGACAGGGTTAAATGAGCAGTTCTTC. It specifies CASSQPGGTGLNEQFF.

The chain uses TRBV27 and TRBJ2-7; D remains ambiguous. The CDR3 totals 13 residues. Trimming took 4 bases from V and 3 from J, leaving 10 bases between them. In germline, CDR1 is MNHEY, CDR2 SMNVEV (reference sequence). The CDR3 loop reads CASSSPGRYEQYF. In DNA form, the CDR3 reads TGTGCCAGCAGTTCGCCAGGTCGCTACGAGCAGTACTTC.

This clone has a handful of counts. This chain joins TRBV5-1 and TRBJ2-5, with 14 bases lining up with TRBD2. Germline assignment: CDR1 SGHRS and CDR2 YFSETQ. J lost 2 bases, V lost 3 bases, and 3 bases had no gene match. The CDR3 extends over 16 amino acids. This chain's CDR3 is CASSSGLAGEQETQYF. The CDR3 DNA is TGCGCCAGCAGCTCGGGACTAGCGGGAGAGCAAGAGACCCAGTACTTC.

This chain joins TRBV5-1 and TRBJ2-3; 7 bases agree with TRBD1. With V trimmed by 4 bases and J by 0 bases, 11 bases remained unmatched. In germline, CDR1 is SGHRS, CDR2 YFSETQ. The length of the CDR3 is 17 residues. The CDR3 sequence: CASSAWGPGQSTDTQYF. As DNA, the CDR3 is TGCGCCAGCAGCGCTTGGGGTCCGGGACAGAGCACAGATACGCAGTATTTT.

The V call is TRBV24-1, the J call TRBJ1-2; 9 nucleotides align to TRBD1. Germline values: CDR1 KGHDR, CDR2 SFDVKD. CDR3 size: 13 residues. V gave up 3 bases and J gave up 8 bases; unmatched junction bases: 3. The CDR3 loop is CATSDRTGDGYTF. CDR3 bases: TGTGCCACCAGTGATCGGACAGGGGACGGCTACACCTTC.

This clone was found a few times. The rearrangement uses TRBV28 and TRBJ2-7; 8 nucleotides line up with TRBD1. Unmatched junction bases numbered 11, after V lost 9 bases and J lost 1 base. The CDR3 length is 15 residues. CDR1 is MDHEN and CDR2 is SYDVKM in the germline V gene. Written as DNA, the CDR3 is TGTGCCAGTCATGCACAGGGGGAAGGGTCCTACGAGCAGTACTTC. Its translation is CASHAQGEGSYEQYF.